This T cell receptor beta chain comes out of a study of blood T cell repertoires in COVID-19. At the level of the study: Sources were T cells, B-cell-depleted T cells, or PBMCs; the material itself was cDNA or gDNA.

Per the original methods: Estimation of nucleated cell counts relied on the amplification of reference gene primers. The protocol was immunoSEQ multiplex PCR, while the TCRdb copy is restricted to in-frame clones and leaves out a portion. D and trimming were read from the DNA, whereas the V and J calls and clone size are those reported in that table. Altogether about 130,000 clones are present, 86% being singletons, with the ten largest covering about 17%. A single count supports this clone. The sequenced sample consisted of peripheral blood. The receptor was derived from a woman between 45 and 60 years old who had recovered from COVID-19.

CDR3 residues: CASSLVRGGRGTDTQYF. In DNA, the CDR3 is TGTGCCAGCAGCTTAGTAAGAGGGGGCCGCGGCACAGATACGCAGTATTTT. The V gene is TRBV7-8, the J gene TRBJ2-3; TRBD1 aligns across 7 bases. The CDR3 spans 17 residues. V lost 1 base to trimming and J lost 1 base; unmatched junction nucleotides: 8. In germline, CDR1 is SGHVS, CDR2 FQNEAQ.